The clone carrying this T cell receptor (beta chain) was observed a few times. Its cognate antigen is unknown. The record originates from a study of T cell repertoires in cytomegalovirus infection. Study background: Public TCR beta signatures indicated both CMV infection and matching HLA type.

Study observations and caveats: The cumulative frequency of public TCR beta families distinguished individuals who carried CMV together with the relevant HLA. HLA-C-restricted TCR beta clonotypes specific for CMV led the ex vivo response.

TCRdb called the reads again in MiXCR, with one record for every CDR3 protein. The sample shows approximately 250,000 distinct CDR3 sequences, under 25% of them seen only once. The clonotype originates from a human donor in good health (CMV status not recorded). Some clones in this sample may be carry-over from other donors' samples. Source material: CD8+ T cells from PBMCs.

The CDR3 protein is CASSTPGQSYEQYF. The CDR3, as DNA: TGTGCCAGCAGTACTCCGGGACAGAGCTACGAGCAGTACTTC. The chain is built from TRBV12-3 or TRBV12-4 and TRBJ2-7; 7 bases match TRBD1. The CDR3 is 14 residues long. Trimming took 5 bases from V and 3 from J; bases not matched to a gene: 7.